Each of the 8 T cell receptor beta chains below was sequenced from the same sample in a study of ipilimumab plus nivolumab after autologous stem cell transplantation. The data were produced by immunoSEQ multiplex PCR, yet TCRdb's version contains in-frame clones alone and is incomplete. The table has around 3,500 clones, more than 85% seen once. The starting material was PBMCs, obtained in a trial of ipilimumab plus nivolumab as post-transplant consolidation. Receptors were obtained from a male donor with multiple myeloma.

The chain carries TRBV28 and TRBJ2-1; D not certain. Per the germline V gene, CDR1 is MDHEN and CDR2 is SYDVKM. Between the trimmed V and J ends, which lost 4 bases and 4 bases, there was a span of 14 bases. CDR3 length: 15 residues. In DNA, the CDR3 is TGTGCCAGCAGTTCCAGCTCTACGACATACAATGAGCAGTTCTTC. Translation gives CASSSSSTTYNEQFF.

The chain carries TRBV18 and TRBJ2-4; TRBD1 agrees at 10 bases. Germline lookup yields CDR1 KGHSH and CDR2 LQKENI. J lost 8 bases, V lost 2 bases, and 9 bases had no gene match. This CDR3 contains 16 residues. CDR3 amino acids: CASSPVGQGEDDIQYF. In DNA, the CDR3 is TGTGCCAGCTCACCAGTTGGACAGGGGGAGGACGACATTCAGTACTTC.

The V and J genes are TRBV20-1 and TRBJ2-3; D could derive from TRBD1 or TRBD2 (6 bases each). This CDR3 has 11 amino acids. Trimming removed 5 bases at V and 8 bases at J, with 11 bases between. Germline V gives CDR1 DFQATT, CDR2 SNEGSKA (reference sequence). The CDR3 sequence is CSAPQGGTQYF. The CDR3 DNA sequence: TGCAGTGCTCCACAGGGAGGTACGCAGTATTTT.

This chain joins TRBV6-6 and TRBJ2-7; D uncertain. V shed 5 bases and J shed 2 bases, with 13 bases lying between them. Germline V gene sequence: CDR1 MNHNY, CDR2 SVGAGI (reference sequence). The CDR3 has 14 amino acids. This CDR3 is CASSPNGRAYEQYF. The CDR3 coding sequence is TGTGCCAGCAGTCCGAATGGACGCGCCTACGAGCAGTACTTC.

V usage is TRBV27 and J usage is TRBJ2-7; 7 bases are shared with TRBD1. After removal of 4 bases from V and 3 bases from J, the junction contained 9 bases not matched to a gene. Per the germline V gene, CDR1 is MNHEY and CDR2 is SMNVEV (reference sequence). This CDR3 has 15 residues. The CDR3 sequence is CASSSNRGRYYEQYF. As DNA, the CDR3 is TGTGCCAGCAGTTCCAACAGGGGACGTTACTACGAGCAGTACTTC.

The gene calls are TRBV11-2 and TRBJ1-5; D gene unclear. Germline V gives CDR1 SGHAT, CDR2 FQNNGV. The CDR3 is 13 residues long. The germline V and J ends were trimmed by 5 bases and 7 bases, with 12 bases remaining between them. The CDR3 region has the DNA TGTGCCAGCAGCGCCCAATCGCGGCAGCCCCAGCATTTT. Amino acid sequence: CASSAQSRQPQHF.

The chain joins TRBV7-2 to TRBJ2-3, with TRBD2 matching 8 bases. Germline V lookup: CDR1 SGHTA, CDR2 FQGNSA. The V gene end was trimmed by 5 bases and the J gene end by 6 bases; junction bases not matched to a gene: 7. CDR3 size: 14 residues. CDR3 region: CASSPGLAADTQYF. For the CDR3, the DNA is TGTGCCAGCAGCCCTGGACTAGCAGCGGATACGCAGTATTTT. The full variable domain, its missing parts supplied by reference TRBV7-2 and TRBJ2-3, is GAGVSQSPSNKVTEKGKDVELRCDPISGHTALYWYRQSLGQGLEFLIYFQGNSAPDKSGLPSDRFSAERTGGSVSTLTIQRTQQEDSAVYLCASSPGLAADTQYFGPGTRLTVL.

V gene TRBV15 combines with J gene TRBJ1-2; the D is unclear. Germline assignment: CDR1 LNHNV and CDR2 YYDKDF (reference sequence). The CDR3 covers 14 residues. Deletions cut 0 bases from V and 4 bases from J, with 9 bases between. The DNA for the CDR3 is TGTGCCACCAGCAGAGATGGGAGGCCCTATGGCTACACCTTC. This sequence encodes CATSRDGRPYGYTF. Based on the CDR3 plus reference TRBV15 and TRBJ1-2, the full variable domain is DAMVIQNPRYQVTQFGKPVTLSCSQTLNHNVMYWYQQKSSQAPKLLFHYYDKDFNNEADTPDNFQSRRPNTSFCFLDIRSPGLGDTAMYLCATSRDGRPYGYTFGSGTRLTVV.